The next 17 T cell receptor beta chains were all read from a single sample in a study of cytomegalovirus exposure and HLA in healthy donors (dated by TCRdb to 2016 to 2017). Libraries were made using the immunoSEQ multiplex PCR assay. For the multiplex PCR, a mixture combining 60 forward primers for TCR Vbeta segments and 13 reverse primers for TCR Jbeta segments was used. As stored in TCRdb, this immuneACCESS dataset retains in-frame rearrangements with V and J assigned. A fraction of the clones does not appear; measured against another copy, unresolved V genes explain less than half of the discrepancy, and the remainder lacks a known reason. A total of around 200,000 clones appear in this sample, roughly 80% of them only once. Approximately 0.8% of the sample rests with the top ten. The sample taken for sequencing was PBMCs. All receptors derive from a woman between 18 and 29 years old in good health and CMV-seronegative.

This chain joins TRBV30 and TRBJ2-1, with TRBD2 matching 11 bases. The CDR3 covers 16 residues. V lost 2 bases, J lost 9 bases, and 12 bases stayed unmatched. Germline assignment: CDR1 GTSNPN and CDR2 SVGIG (reference sequence). The CDR3 loop reads CAWSFPLLAGVVEQFF. CDR3 sequence (DNA): TGTGCCTGGAGTTTCCCGTTACTAGCGGGAGTGGTTGAGCAGTTCTTC.

The chain recombines TRBV7-9 with TRBJ2-2, with D tentatively TRBD1 (6 bases). V was clipped by 0 bases and J by 1 base, with 9 bases between them. The germline gives CDR1 SEHNR, CDR2 FQNEAQ (reference sequence). This CDR3 spans 16 amino acids. CDR3 residues: CASSLARGENTGELFF. Written as DNA, the CDR3 is TGTGCCAGCAGCTTAGCCAGGGGAGAGAACACCGGGGAGCTGTTTTTT.

About this clone itself: A read error may account for a junction end that differs from germline. V gene TRBV7-8 combines with J gene TRBJ1-2, with D unresolved. Germline CDR1 and CDR2: SGHVS and FQNEAQ. This CDR3 has 14 residues. The CDR3 loop reads CASNSDGRATRCAF. In DNA form, the CDR3 reads TGTGCCAGCAACTCGGACGGGAGGGCGACGAGATGCGCCTTC.

The gene calls are TRBV5-1 and TRBJ2-3, with TRBD2 as a possible D gene (6 bases). V was pared by 0 bases and J by 2 bases, with 13 bases between. CDR3 length: 16 amino acids. Germline V gives CDR1 SGHRS, CDR2 YFSETQ. CDR3 sequence reads: CASSLVPGVNTDTQYF. CDR3 nucleotides: TGCGCCAGCAGCTTGGTTCCGGGAGTGAACACAGATACGCAGTATTTT. The whole variable domain, remainder taken from reference TRBV5-1 and TRBJ2-3, is KAGVTQTPRYLIKTRGQQVTLSCSPISGHRSVSWYQQTPGQGLQFLFEYFSETQRNKGNFPGRFSGRQFSNSRSEMNVSTLELGDSALYLCASSLVPGVNTDTQYFGPGTRLTVL.

The chain combines TRBV6-1 with TRBJ1-3, with D unresolved. The CDR3 loop spans 16 amino acids. Germline V gives CDR1 MNHNS, CDR2 SASEGT. The ends were cut back, 0 bases at V and 0 bases at J, with 9 bases in the middle. The CDR3 DNA follows: TGTGCCAGCAGTGAAGCTGCCGGAGGCTCTGGAAACACCATATATTTT. It specifies CASSEAAGGSGNTIYF.

V usage is TRBV7-3 and J usage is TRBJ1-2; the match to TRBD1 covers 9 bases. CDR1 SGHTA and CDR2 FQGTGA come from the germline V gene. This CDR3 has 15 residues. V lost 5 bases, J lost 7 bases, and 11 bases stayed unmatched. CDR3 coding DNA: TGTGCCAGCAGCCCCTCAGGGGACAGGGCAGGTGGCTACACCTTC. This encodes CASSPSGDRAGGYTF.

This clone appeared a few times. In the same sample, other DNA sequences code for this CDR3. The chain joins TRBV27 to TRBJ2-7, with unresolved D. The CDR3 is 14 residues long. V lost 2 bases to trimming and J lost 3 bases, with 11 bases between them. The germline gives CDR1 MNHEY, CDR2 SMNVEV (reference sequence). CDR3 DNA sequence: TGTGCCAGCAGTTTAGGTGGTCTAAGCTACGAGCAGTACTTC. This translates into CASSLGGLSYEQYF.

With respect to this clone: At one of its ends the junction is not consistent with the germline gene, which may arise from a read error. The genes are TRBV4-1 and TRBJ1-4, with 9 bases identical to TRBD1. Germline V lookup: CDR1 MGHRA, CDR2 YSYEKL. The CDR3 consists of 16 residues. The CDR3 coding sequence is TGCACCAGCAGCCAGGACAGGGGAACTTCTAATGAAAAACTGTTTTTT. Its translation: CTSSQDRGTSNEKLFF.

The chain couples TRBV27 to TRBJ2-3, with 9 bases aligning to TRBD1. The CDR3 is 13 residues long. V shed 4 bases and J 10 bases; nucleotides not matched to a gene: 6. Per germline, CDR1 MNHEY and CDR2 SMNVEV (reference sequence). CDR3 DNA sequence: TGTGCCAGCAGTTCCCGGGACAGGGCGGCGCAGTATTTT. Translating gives CASSSRDRAAQYF.

The V gene is TRBV10-3, the J gene TRBJ1-4, with TRBD1 matching 11 bases. The junction had 8 bases not matched to a gene; V was cut back by 8 bases and J by 0 bases. From germline, CDR1 is ENHRY and CDR2 SYGVKD. The CDR3 spans 17 residues. CDR3 coding DNA: TGTGCCATCTGGCTCTGGGGACAGGGGGCAACTAATGAAAAACTGTTTTTT. Translation: CAIWLWGQGATNEKLFF.

The chain couples TRBV2 to TRBJ1-5; unclear D gene. Germline V gene data show CDR1 as SNHLY and CDR2 as FYNNEI. V dropped 1 base and J dropped 3 bases, with 10 bases sitting between them. This CDR3 is 15 amino acids long. CDR3 amino acids: CASSEGRALNQPQHF. CDR3 nucleotide sequence: TGTGCCAGCAGTGAAGGGAGGGCGCTCAATCAGCCCCAGCATTTT.

This rearrangement joins TRBV10-2 to TRBJ2-5, with D uncertain. The J call is doubtful: the DNA matches TRBJ2-7 better. Germline CDR1 and CDR2: WSHSY and SAAADI. The CDR3 length is 10 residues. The CDR3 here is CASLVYEQYF. The CDR3, as DNA: TGCGCCAGCTTAGTCTACGAGCAGTACTTC.

J is TRBJ1-2 and V is TRBV10-3; 7 positions agree with TRBD1. The CDR3 is 15 residues long. The germline V gene encodes CDR1 ENHRY and CDR2 SYGVKD. With V trimmed by 6 bases and J by 1 base, 8 bases remained unmatched. The CDR3 loop reads CAIRGTDTLNYGYTF. CDR3 sequence (DNA): TGTGCCATCAGGGGGACAGACACCCTTAACTATGGCTACACCTTC.

V is TRBV7-9 and J is TRBJ1-3, with a tentative D call TRBD1 (6 bases). The germline gives CDR1 SEHNR, CDR2 FQNEAQ (reference sequence). This CDR3 has 13 amino acids. The V end lost 2 bases, the J end lost 7 bases, and 9 bases lay between the germline ends. The CDR3 DNA reads as TGTGCCAGCAGCTTACCAGGGGAGAACACCATATATTTT. It translates to CASSLPGENTIYF. The entire variable domain, with the rest obtained from reference TRBV7-9 and TRBJ1-3, is as follows: DTGVSQNPRHKITKRGQNVTFRCDPISEHNRLYWYRQTLGQGPEFLTYFQNEAQLEKSRLLSDRFSAERPKGSFSTLEIQRTEQGDSAMYLCASSLPGENTIYFGEGSWLTVV.

This clone was counted only a few times. V gene TRBV7-2 combines with J gene TRBJ1-1; the D gene is possibly TRBD1 (6 bases). Germline-derived CDR1 and CDR2 are SGHTA and FQGNSA. The ends were cut back, 5 bases at V and 5 bases at J, with 21 bases in the middle. This CDR3 comprises 16 residues. The CDR3 region has the DNA TGTGCCAGCAGCCCCAGACAGGCCCGGGGTTATACTGAAGCTTTCTTT. It translates to CASSPRQARGYTEAFF.

J is TRBJ2-3 and V is TRBV27; 14 positions agree with TRBD2. V lost 4 bases, J lost 2 bases, and 8 bases stayed unmatched. Germline values: CDR1 MNHEY, CDR2 SMNVEV (reference sequence). CDR3 length: 18 amino acids. CDR3 bases: TGTGCCAGCAGTTCTCCGGGACTAGCGGGGGTCATCACAGATACGCAGTATTTT. This gives the protein CASSSPGLAGVITDTQYF.

The chain uses TRBV5-1 and TRBJ2-3; 13 nucleotides match TRBD2. The germline gives CDR1 SGHRS, CDR2 YFSETQ. The CDR3 contains 17 residues. Trimming removed 4 bases from V and 0 bases from J; junction bases left unmatched: 5. The CDR3 is CASSPGLAGESTDTQYF. In DNA form, the CDR3 reads TGCGCCAGCAGCCCTGGACTAGCGGGAGAGAGCACAGATACGCAGTATTTT.